One and the same sample provided the 24 T cell receptor beta chains below, sequenced in a study of CD8 T cells in ankylosing spondylitis. One entry per CDR3 protein, called by TCRdb with MiXCR from the 5' RACE reads. In the table there are approximately 42,000 distinct CDR3 sequences, 11% of which are singletons. Sequencing input: blood, either unsorted or a sorted T cell fraction (not recorded which). These receptors came from a male donor with ankylosing spondylitis or in good health (not recorded which).

The sample holds many counts of this clonotype. The chain employs TRBV5-5 and TRBJ1-1; the D is unclear. The germline V gene has CDR1 SGHKS and CDR2 YYEKEE (reference sequence). V was pared by 4 bases and J by 1 base, with 14 bases between. CDR3 length: 15 amino acids. CDR3 protein: CASSPDGLPNTEAFF. Written as DNA, the CDR3 is TGTGCCAGCAGCCCGGACGGACTCCCGAACACTGAAGCTTTCTTT.

This clonotype has at least ten counts. The chain carries TRBV2 and TRBJ1-1; TRBD1 agrees at 9 bases. The CDR3 has 15 amino acids. Germline-derived CDR1 and CDR2 are SNHLY and FYNNEI. The junction had 6 bases not matched to a gene; V was cut back by 4 bases and J by 3 bases. CDR3 sequence reads: CASSAQQGAYTEAFF. For the CDR3, the DNA is TGTGCCAGCAGTGCGCAACAGGGGGCATACACTGAAGCTTTCTTT.

This clonotype was picked up many times. The chain joins TRBV5-5 to TRBJ2-1; D call uncertain. Trimming shortened V by 0 bases and J by 8 bases, and 9 bases separated the two germline ends. In germline, CDR1 is SGHKS, CDR2 YYEKEE (reference sequence). This CDR3 is built from 13 residues. The CDR3 here is CASSLALVYEQFF. The CDR3 DNA sequence: TGTGCCAGCAGCTTGGCCTTGGTTTATGAGCAGTTCTTC.

This clonotype came up a few times. V is TRBV12-3 or TRBV12-4 and J is TRBJ2-5, with D possibly being TRBD2 (5 bases). The CDR3 extends over 15 amino acids. Between the trimmed V and J ends, which lost 7 bases and 5 bases, there was a span of 20 bases. The CDR3 sequence: CASTPAGRSSETQYF. The CDR3 nucleotides are TGTGCCAGCACCCCGGCGGGCCGTAGCTCGGAGACCCAGTACTTC.

This clonotype was detected ten times or more. The J gene is TRBJ2-3, the V gene TRBV12-3 or TRBV12-4; no reliable D call. The CDR3 is made up of 12 amino acids. V was clipped by 3 bases and J by 8 bases, with 9 bases between them. CDR3 nucleotides: TGTGCCAGCAGTTTCTTAGAAAGTACGCAGTATTTT. This gives the protein CASSFLESTQYF.

This clonotype occurred many times. The chain couples TRBV5-1 to TRBJ1-1; D unclear. The germline gives CDR1 SGHRS, CDR2 YFSETQ. The CDR3 runs to 15 residues. Trimming removed 0 bases from V and 5 bases from J, with 14 bases in between. CDR3 nucleotides: TGCGCCAGCAGCTTGGCTTCCGGGGTAGGGACTGAAGCTTTCTTT. Encoded protein: CASSLASGVGTEAFF.

The table lists this clonotype with many counts. This chain uses TRBV29-1 with TRBJ1-4, with 9 bases matching TRBD1. CDR3 length: 13 residues. CDR1 is SQVTM and CDR2 is ANQGSEA in the germline V gene. V lost 5 bases, J lost 7 bases, and 5 bases stayed unmatched. The DNA of the CDR3 is TGCAGCGTTTCTGGGACAGGGATTGAAAAACTGTTTTTT. Amino acids: CSVSGTGIEKLFF.

This clonotype was recorded many times. The chain employs TRBV12-3 or TRBV12-4 and TRBJ2-2; D might be TRBD2 (6 bases). The V end lost 3 bases, the J end lost 5 bases, and 10 bases lay between the germline ends. The CDR3 is 14 amino acids. The chain's CDR3 is CASSFGTGTGELFF. The CDR3, as DNA: TGTGCCAGCAGTTTCGGGACTGGTACCGGGGAGCTGTTTTTT.

In its sample, this clonotype was seen many times. V gene TRBV5-1 combines with J gene TRBJ1-1; D is unclear. The CDR3 spans 14 residues. V lost 0 bases and J lost 0, with 6 bases in between. Germline CDR1 SGHRS, CDR2 YFSETQ. The CDR3 region is CASSLGVLNTEAFF. In DNA, the CDR3 is TGCGCCAGCAGCTTGGGGGTCTTGAACACTGAAGCTTTCTTT.

This clonotype was counted many times. This rearrangement joins TRBV25-1 to TRBJ2-5; D possibly corresponds to TRBD1 (6 bases). Trimming stripped 5 bases from V and 2 bases from J, with 9 bases between. Germline V gene sequence: CDR1 MGHDK, CDR2 SYGVNS. The CDR3 length is 13 residues. CDR3 coding DNA: TGTGCCAGCAGTAAGACAGGACAAGAGACCCAGTACTTC. Translated: CASSKTGQETQYF.

This clonotype appeared many times. The CDR3 loop is CASSTWGSNQPQHF. CDR3 DNA sequence: TGTGCCAGCAGTACTTGGGGTAGCAATCAGCCCCAGCATTTT. This chain connects TRBV28 to TRBJ1-5; no definite D call. V shed 5 bases and J shed 0 bases, with 8 bases lying between them. Germline values: CDR1 MDHEN, CDR2 SYDVKM. CDR3 size: 14 residues. Using reference TRBV28 and TRBJ1-5 for the parts outside the CDR3, the full variable domain is DVKVTQSSRYLVKRTGEKVFLECVQDMDHENMFWYRQDPGLGLRLIYFSYDVKMKEKGDIPEGYSVSREKKERFSLILESASTNQTSMYLCASSTWGSNQPQHFGDGTRLSIL.

This clonotype showed up just once. This rearrangement joins TRBV5-1 to TRBJ1-1; no firm D call. The length of the CDR3 is 13 residues. V was pared by 0 bases and J by 4 bases, with 7 bases between. CDR1 SGHRS and CDR2 YFSETQ come from the germline V gene. The CDR3 DNA reads TGCGCCAGCAGCTTGGAAGTCGGCACTGAAGCTTTCTTT. This encodes CASSLEVGTEAFF.

This clonotype has a count of ten or more. V gene TRBV5-1 combines with J gene TRBJ2-2; 7 nucleotides line up with TRBD1. From germline, CDR1 is SGHRS and CDR2 YFSETQ. The V segment lost 4 bases and the J segment 7 bases; nucleotides outside the gene matches: 13. The CDR3 spans 16 residues. CDR3 amino acids: CASSRNRGNTHGELFF. CDR3 DNA sequence: TGCGCCAGCAGCCGAAACAGGGGAAATACGCACGGGGAGCTGTTTTTT.

The J gene is TRBJ2-6, the V gene TRBV11-2; D gene ambiguous. Trimming removed 1 base from V and 0 bases from J, with 13 bases in between. In germline, CDR1 is SGHAT, CDR2 FQNNGV. The CDR3 runs 18 residues. The CDR3, as DNA: TGTGCCAGCAGCTTAGGTGTCGGTGGAGTCTCTGGGGCCAACGTCCTGACTTTC. Translation gives CASSLGVGGVSGANVLTF.

This clonotype was found many times. J is TRBJ1-1 and V is TRBV3-1, with unresolved D. Trimming pared 0 bases from V and 11 bases from J, leaving 16 bases between. Germline CDR1 and CDR2: LGHDT and YNNKEL (reference sequence). The CDR3 has 14 amino acids. Here the CDR3 reads CASSQDPPGVGAFF. In nucleotides, the CDR3 is TGTGCCAGCAGCCAAGATCCCCCTGGGGTAGGGGCTTTCTTT. Complete variable domain (other parts from reference TRBV3-1 and TRBJ1-1): DTAVSQTPKYLVTQMGNDKSIKCEQNLGHDTMYWYKQDSKKFLKIMFSYNNKELIINETVPNRFSPKSPDKAHLNLHINSLELGDSAVYFCASSQDPPGVGAFFGQGTRLTVV.

This clonotype was observed at least ten times. The chain links TRBV5-1 to TRBJ2-5; D is uncertain. This CDR3 comprises 14 residues. Germline loops: CDR1 SGHRS, CDR2 YFSETQ. V gave up 1 base and J gave up 0 bases, with 7 bases separating them. This CDR3 reads CASSLISDQETQYF. The CDR3 DNA reads as TGCGCCAGCAGCTTGATCTCAGACCAAGAGACCCAGTACTTC.

This clonotype was seen at least ten times. The gene calls are TRBV20-1 and TRBJ1-5, with D tentatively TRBD1 (6 bases). V lost 6 bases and J 9 bases, leaving 18 bases between the germline ends. Looked up from germline, CDR1 is DFQATT and CDR2 is SNEGSKA (reference sequence). The CDR3 is 13 amino acids. The CDR3 here is CSAAETGGPPQHF. Written as DNA, the CDR3 is TGCAGTGCGGCAGAGACAGGCGGACCGCCCCAGCATTTT.

In this sample, this clonotype turned up once. The chain employs TRBV5-1 and TRBJ2-7; the match to TRBD1 covers 7 bases. J was trimmed by 3 bases and V by 1 base; bases with no gene match: 7. The CDR3 is made up of 15 amino acids. Germline assignment: CDR1 SGHRS and CDR2 YFSETQ. The CDR3 DNA reads TGCGCCAGCAGCTTGACAGGGGTGTCATACTACGAGCAGTACTTC. Its translation: CASSLTGVSYYEQYF.

This clonotype has ten or more counts. This sequence joins TRBV6-1 and TRBJ1-2; D ambiguous. Germline values: CDR1 MNHNS, CDR2 SASEGT. V lost 6 bases and J lost 0, with 8 bases in between. The CDR3 loop spans 13 amino acids. The CDR3 sequence: CASSWDPNYGYTF. The DNA of the CDR3 is TGTGCCAGCAGCTGGGATCCTAACTATGGCTACACCTTC.

The CDR3 DNA sequence: TGTGCCAGTAGAGGGGGGTCCTCCTATAATTCACCCCTCCACTTT. As protein: CASRGGSSYNSPLHF. J is TRBJ1-6 and V is TRBV19; a weak D match, TRBD1 (6 bases). The CDR3 sequence is 15 residues long. Germline-derived CDR1 and CDR2 are LNHDA and SQIVND (reference sequence). Trimming shortened V by 6 bases and J by 0 bases, and 9 bases separated the two germline ends. The full variable domain, in which reference TRBV19 and TRBJ1-6 provide the parts outside the CDR3, is DGGITQSPKYLFRKEGQNVTLSCEQNLNHDAMYWYRQDPGQGLRLIYYSQIVNDFQKGDIAEGYSVSREKKESFPLTVTSAQKNPTAFYLCASRGGSSYNSPLHFGNGTRLTVT.

The chain has TRBV19 and TRBJ2-7, with 8 bases identical to TRBD1. J gave up 5 bases and V 5 bases, and 11 bases lay outside the gene matches. The CDR3 is 15 residues long. The germline V gene has CDR1 LNHDA and CDR2 SQIVND (reference sequence). CDR3 DNA sequence: TGTGCCAGTAGTCCCAGGGGGCAGTTTGGGGACGAGCAGTACTTC. Residues: CASSPRGQFGDEQYF.

This clonotype was seen a handful of times. This chain uses TRBV3-1 with TRBJ2-3; 8 bases map to TRBD2. Germline values: CDR1 LGHDT, CDR2 YNNKEL (reference sequence). V lost 3 bases and J lost 4; bases outside the gene matches: 6. This CDR3 is 15 amino acids long. CDR3 nucleotide sequence: TGTGCCAGCAGCCACCGAGCGGGGGTGGCAGATACGCAGTATTTT. This gives the protein CASSHRAGVADTQYF.

The chain couples TRBV10-3 to TRBJ1-2; D ambiguous. CDR3 size: 16 residues. Germline CDR1 and CDR2: ENHRY and SYGVKD. V gave up 4 bases and J gave up 8 bases, with 23 bases separating them. Here the CDR3 reads CAISAGSPGVGYGYTF. The CDR3 bases are TGTGCCATCAGTGCCGGGAGTCCAGGCGTGGGGTACGGCTACACCTTC.

The sample holds many counts of this clonotype. This chain uses TRBV28 with TRBJ2-7; D perhaps matches TRBD1 (6 bases). CDR1 is MDHEN, CDR2 SYDVKM, per germline. This CDR3 spans 15 amino acids. The V end was cut by 6 bases, the J end by 2 bases, with 17 bases between. CDR3 amino acids: CASSQLPGTTYEQYF. CDR3 coding DNA: TGTGCCAGCAGCCAGCTTCCCGGGACAACCTACGAGCAGTACTTC.